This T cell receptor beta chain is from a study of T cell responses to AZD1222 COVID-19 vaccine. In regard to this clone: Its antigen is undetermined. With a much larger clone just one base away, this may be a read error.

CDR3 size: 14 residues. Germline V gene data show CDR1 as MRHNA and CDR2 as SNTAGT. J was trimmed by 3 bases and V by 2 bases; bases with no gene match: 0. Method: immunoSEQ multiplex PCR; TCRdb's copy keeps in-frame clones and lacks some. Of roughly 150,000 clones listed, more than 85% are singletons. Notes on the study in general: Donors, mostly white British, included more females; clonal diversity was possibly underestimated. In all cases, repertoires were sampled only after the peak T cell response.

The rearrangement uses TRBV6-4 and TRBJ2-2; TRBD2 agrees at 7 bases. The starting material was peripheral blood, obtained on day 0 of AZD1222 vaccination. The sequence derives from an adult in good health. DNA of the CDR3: TGTGCCAGCAGTGACGGGGGGGACACCGGGGAGCTGTTTTTT. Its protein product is CASSDGGDTGELFF.